Each of the 30 T cell receptor beta chains below was sequenced from the same sample in a study of vaccination and CD4 T cells after COVID-19. An Oncomine TCR Beta short-read assay was used to sequence the DNA from cultured CD4+ T cells. TCRdb processed the PCR reads anew with MiXCR; each CDR3 protein has one entry. Among tens of thousands of distinct CDR3 sequences listed, around 28% were seen once. Time point here: late sampling 161 to 241 days after vaccination in a few convalescent patients. The treatment: 10-day PBMC culture with coronavirus spike peptide pools or control peptides (ViraFEST assay). No cognate antigen is known for these TCRs. The sequences come from CD4+ T cells from blood, cultured in vitro, collected about 7 months after SARS-CoV-2 vaccination. Receptors originate from a human donor who had recovered from COVID-19.

The chain recombines TRBV5-6 with TRBJ2-5; D may be TRBD2 (5 bases). Trimming pared 2 bases from V and 4 bases from J, leaving 9 bases between. CDR3 size: 13 residues. The germline CDR1 and CDR2 sequences are SGHDT and YYEEEE. CDR3 DNA sequence: TGTGCCAGCAGCTTCACGGCGGGAGAGACCCAGTACTTC. Translation gives CASSFTAGETQYF.

In this sample, this clonotype turned up a few times. The V and J genes are TRBV6-1 and TRBJ2-2; D perhaps matches TRBD1 (5 bases). Germline V gene lookup returns CDR1 MNHNS and CDR2 SASEGT. This CDR3 has 14 residues. V was trimmed by 7 bases and J by 4 bases, leaving 13 bases between them. The CDR3 DNA reads as TGTGCCAGCAAACAGGTGGCCTTCACCGGGGAGCTGTTTTTT. Translating it yields CASKQVAFTGELFF.

The chain links TRBV1 to TRBJ2-7; the table's TRBD1 call for D was not verified on the DNA. TRBV1 is termed a pseudogene. The CDR3 runs 13 residues. The CDR3 DNA sequence: TGCACCAGCGAGGCAGGGGTGCCCTACGAGCAGTACTTC. It specifies CTSEAGVPYEQYF.

Only a few counts were recorded for this clonotype. The chain couples TRBV20-1 to TRBJ1-5; no definite D call. V gave up 3 bases and J gave up 7 bases, with 10 bases separating them. The germline V gene has CDR1 DFQATT and CDR2 SNEGSKA (reference sequence). This CDR3 spans 12 amino acids. This CDR3 is CSASREEQPQHF. DNA of the CDR3: TGCAGTGCTAGTCGGGAAGAGCAGCCCCAGCATTTT.

This rearrangement joins TRBV6-1 to TRBJ2-7; TRBD1 might be the D (5 bases). In germline, CDR1 is MNHNS, CDR2 SASEGT. The CDR3 is 16 amino acids. V dropped 3 bases and J dropped 3 bases, with 18 bases sitting between them. The CDR3 is CASSDGADSFSYEQYF. The CDR3 bases are TGTGCCAGCAGTGATGGGGCTGACTCCTTCAGCTACGAGCAGTACTTC.

This sequence joins TRBV2 and TRBJ1-5; D gene uncertain. Germline CDR1 SNHLY, CDR2 FYNNEI. The V end lost 1 base, the J end lost 4 bases, and 8 bases lay between the germline ends. The CDR3 totals 14 residues. In nucleotides, the CDR3 is TGTGCCAGCAGTGAAGATCGGGGAAATCAGCCCCAGCATTTT. Protein sequence: CASSEDRGNQPQHF.

This clonotype was observed a few times. The genes are TRBV20-1 and TRBJ1-3; D is undetermined. The germline V and J ends were trimmed by 3 bases and 2 bases, with 11 bases remaining between them. This CDR3 region has 14 residues. Per germline, CDR1 DFQATT and CDR2 SNEGSKA (reference sequence). The CDR3 spells CSARGWLTGNTIYF. Written as DNA, the CDR3 is TGCAGTGCTAGGGGTTGGCTCACTGGAAACACCATATATTTT.

The chain links TRBV20-1 to TRBJ1-1; D unresolved. V dropped 3 bases and J dropped 2 bases, with 16 bases sitting between them. Germline-derived CDR1 and CDR2 are DFQATT and SNEGSKA (reference sequence). The CDR3 has 15 residues. The CDR3 region is CSASPPRSGNTEAFF. DNA of the CDR3: TGCAGTGCTAGCCCACCTCGATCGGGTAACACTGAAGCTTTCTTT.

This clonotype appeared a few times. This chain uses TRBV20-1 with TRBJ2-7; 7 nucleotides line up with TRBD2. CDR1 DFQATT and CDR2 SNEGSKA come from the germline V gene (reference sequence). This CDR3 is built from 15 residues. V dropped 1 base and J dropped 0; count of bases not matched to a gene: 6. The CDR3 coding sequence is TGCAGTGCTAGAGGCCAGCGGGACCGCTCCTACGAGCAGTACTTC. It specifies CSARGQRDRSYEQYF.

The table lists this clonotype with a few counts. This chain uses TRBV2 with TRBJ2-3, with D unclear. Germline CDR1 and CDR2: SNHLY and FYNNEI. The length of the CDR3 is 13 residues. The V gene lost 7 bases and the J gene lost 4 bases, with 12 bases spanning the gap. The CDR3 reads CASKNYGADTQYF. CDR3 DNA sequence: TGTGCCAGCAAGAACTACGGCGCAGATACGCAGTATTTT.

This chain connects TRBV25-1 to TRBJ2-7; 13 bases map to TRBD2. The V gene end was trimmed by 1 base and the J gene end by 7 bases; junction bases not matched to a gene: 7. The CDR3 runs 16 residues. CDR1 is MGHDK, CDR2 SYGVNS, per germline. CDR3 region: CASSESGLAGVGEQYF. As DNA, the CDR3 is TGTGCCAGCAGTGAATCTGGACTAGCGGGAGTGGGGGAGCAGTACTTC.

The chain joins TRBV6-1 to TRBJ1-6; 7 nucleotides line up with TRBD1. CDR1 and CDR2 (germline): MNHNS, SASEGT. The CDR3 is 14 amino acids. J gave up 9 bases and V 0 bases, and 2 bases lay outside the gene matches. The CDR3 DNA is TGTGCCAGCAGTGAAGCAGGGGGCGCTTCACCCCTCCACTTT. Translating gives CASSEAGGASPLHF.

This chain uses TRBV12-1 with TRBJ2-3. TRBV12-1 is deemed a pseudogene. The length of the CDR3 is 10 residues. The CDR3 nucleotides are TGTGCCACAAGCACAGATACGCAGTATTTT. Its translation is CATSTDTQYF.

The V call is TRBV7-2, the J call TRBJ2-7; TRBD1 or TRBD2 may be the D gene (6 bases each). This CDR3 is built from 13 residues. Germline CDR1 reads SGHTA; CDR2 reads FQGNSA. Trimming removed 10 bases from V and 0 bases from J, with 13 bases in between. The CDR3 region is CATGAGNSYEQYF. The DNA for the CDR3 is TGTGCCACAGGGGCGGGGAACTCCTACGAGCAGTACTTC.

V gene TRBV20-1 combines with J gene TRBJ1-2; TRBD1 might be the D (6 bases). CDR3 size: 16 residues. Trimming left V 6 bases short and J 4 bases short, with 24 bases between. Germline V CDR1 and CDR2: DFQATT, SNEGSKA (reference sequence). The CDR3 nucleotides read TGCAGTGCACCGGGGGCCCAGGGAGAGAGCGGCTATGGCTACACCTTC. Protein sequence: CSAPGAQGESGYGYTF.

The V and J genes are TRBV28 and TRBJ2-4, with D hard to call. V was trimmed by 3 bases and J by 8 bases, leaving 20 bases between them. The CDR3 is made up of 16 amino acids. In germline, CDR1 is MDHEN, CDR2 SYDVKM. The CDR3 coding sequence is TGTGCCAGCAGTTTTGGGTTGTCCCATGCAATGTACATTCAGTACTTC. Translated: CASSFGLSHAMYIQYF.

This clonotype was observed a few times. The V and J genes are TRBV15 and TRBJ2-5, with D possibly TRBD2 on 7 matching bases. Germline-derived CDR1 and CDR2 are LNHNV and YYDKDF (reference sequence). This CDR3 is 15 amino acids long. Deletions cut 1 base from V and 3 bases from J, with 12 bases between. CDR3 coding DNA: TGTGCCACCAGCAGAGGGGAGGGGGTAAAAGAGACCCAGTACTTC. Its translation is CATSRGEGVKETQYF.

This clonotype was counted ten times or more. The chain is built from TRBV6-1 and TRBJ1-5; 11 bases align to TRBD1. V lost 6 bases and J lost 1; bases outside the gene matches: 5. Per germline, CDR1 MNHNS and CDR2 SASEGT. The CDR3 length is 16 residues. The DNA of the CDR3 is TGTGCCAGCAGGGTATGGGACAGGGGGAGCAATCAGCCCCAGCATTTT. Amino acid sequence: CASRVWDRGSNQPQHF.

The chain links TRBV6-5 to TRBJ2-5, with 9 bases that match TRBD2. Germline values: CDR1 MNHEY, CDR2 SVGAGI. Trimming at V came to 2 bases and at J to 2 bases, leaving 12 bases not matched to a gene. The CDR3 has 18 amino acids. In DNA form, the CDR3 reads TGTGCCAGCAGTTACCGTACCTCTGGCGGGAGGGCACAAGAGACCCAGTACTTC. This translates into CASSYRTSGGRAQETQYF.

The rearrangement joins TRBV7-9 to TRBJ1-1, with 9 bases aligning to TRBD1. From germline, CDR1 is SEHNR and CDR2 FQNEAQ (reference sequence). This CDR3 spans 16 amino acids. J was trimmed by 4 bases and V by 5 bases; bases with no gene match: 11. The CDR3 loop is CASSLLVTGGTTEAFF. The CDR3 nucleotides read TGTGCCAGCAGCCTCTTAGTGACAGGGGGGACCACTGAAGCTTTCTTT.

This clonotype has more than one count but fewer than ten. The gene calls are TRBV6-1 and TRBJ1-6; TRBD1 agrees at 10 bases. The germline V gene encodes CDR1 MNHNS and CDR2 SASEGT. The CDR3 covers 18 residues. Germline trimming cut 5 bases from V and 11 bases from J; bases unmatched to any gene: 18. The CDR3 DNA reads as TGTGCCAGCAGTATTTACCTGACAGGGGGCGCGGGAAAGACACCCCTCCACTTT. As protein: CASSIYLTGGAGKTPLHF.

The chain carries TRBV21-1 and TRBJ1-1; the table names TRBD1, a call not compared with the DNA. TRBV21-1 represents a pseudogene. There are 15 residues in the CDR3. The CDR3 bases are TGTGCCAGCAGCAAAGTGGGCCTCCGGGACACTGAAGCTTTCTTT. This sequence encodes CASSKVGLRDTEAFF.

This clonotype showed up just a few times. This chain connects TRBV7-8 to TRBJ2-7; TRBD2 agrees at 8 bases. This CDR3 region has 15 residues. Germline CDR1 is SGHVS and CDR2 is FQNEAQ. The V gene end was trimmed by 1 base and the J gene end by 3 bases; junction bases not matched to a gene: 5. In DNA, the CDR3 is TGTGCCAGCAGCTTAGGTACTAGCGGCGGCTACGAGCAGTACTTC. It is translated as CASSLGTSGGYEQYF.

The table lists this clonotype with a few counts. The chain uses TRBV7-9 and TRBJ2-7, with 8 bases identical to TRBD2. With 6 bases clipped from V and 6 bases from J, the junction kept 7 bases outside the gene matches. Germline V CDR1 and CDR2: SEHNR, FQNEAQ (reference sequence). This CDR3 comprises 13 residues. The CDR3 spells CASRGAGAPEQYF. CDR3 bases: TGTGCCAGCAGGGGAGCGGGAGCACCCGAGCAGTACTTC.

In its sample, this clonotype was seen a few times. The chain links TRBV28 to TRBJ1-5; TRBD1 might be the D (5 bases). V lost 7 bases and J 8 bases, leaving 12 bases between the germline ends. CDR3 length: 12 amino acids. Looked up from germline, CDR1 is MDHEN and CDR2 is SYDVKM. The CDR3 is CASKGPSEPQHF. In DNA form, the CDR3 reads TGTGCCAGCAAGGGGCCATCGGAGCCCCAGCATTTT.

This clonotype was picked up a small number of times. The CDR3 DNA reads TGCAGTGCTAGAGAGGAACCGAAGAGGACCATATATTTT. Its translation: CSAREEPKRTIYF. The chain combines TRBV20-1 with TRBJ1-3; D is unresolved. The V gene lost 0 bases and the J gene lost 10 bases, with 13 bases spanning the gap. The CDR3 consists of 13 residues. CDR1 and CDR2 (germline): DFQATT, SNEGSKA (reference sequence).

The chain employs TRBV6-2 or TRBV6-3 and TRBJ2-5, with 7 bases matching TRBD2. The germline CDR1 and CDR2 sequences are MNHEY and SVGEGT. The CDR3 totals 14 residues. V lost 8 bases, J lost 3 bases, and 9 bases stayed unmatched. CDR3: CASRGRGQEETQYF. The CDR3 nucleotides are TGTGCCAGCCGCGGGAGAGGCCAAGAAGAGACCCAGTACTTC.

This clonotype was observed a few times. The chain couples TRBV7-6 to TRBJ2-5; TRBD2 might be the D (6 bases). CDR1 is SGHVS, CDR2 FNYEAQ, per germline. There are 15 residues in the CDR3. V was pared by 1 base and J by 2 bases, with 11 bases between. The CDR3 DNA reads TGTGCCAGCAGCTTAGATATTGGGACTCAAGAGACCCAGTACTTC. Translating it yields CASSLDIGTQETQYF. The variable domain in full, with the rest retrieved from reference TRBV7-6 and TRBJ2-5, is GAGVSQSPRYKVTKRGQDVALRCDPISGHVSLYWYRQALGQGPEFLTYFNYEAQQDKSGLPNDRFSAERPEGSISTLTIQRTEQRDSAMYRCASSLDIGTQETQYFGPGTRLLVL.

This clonotype was observed a few times. The chain couples TRBV6-2 or TRBV6-3 to TRBJ2-1; 10 bases line up with TRBD2. J lost 8 bases, V lost 6 bases, and 7 bases had no gene match. CDR3 length: 14 amino acids. CDR1 MNHEY and CDR2 SVGEGT come from the germline V gene. CDR3: CASRSRAGGDEQFF. CDR3 coding DNA: TGTGCCAGCAGAAGCAGAGCGGGAGGGGATGAGCAGTTCTTC.

The chain recombines TRBV6-1 with TRBJ2-7, with TRBD1 as a possible D gene (6 bases). Germline values: CDR1 MNHNS, CDR2 SASEGT. With 4 bases removed from V and 11 bases from J, the gap between germline ends came to 12 bases. The CDR3 spans 11 residues. The CDR3 sequence: CASSGGPGEYF. In DNA, the CDR3 is TGTGCCAGCAGTGGGGGGCCAGGCGAGTACTTC.